This is a list of T cell receptor beta chains from one sample in a study of T cells in Graves' hyperthyroidism and ophthalmopathy. Each CDR3 protein gets one entry after TCRdb re-called the multiplex PCR reads with MiXCR. The data hold about 840,000 distinct CDR3 sequences, with about two fifths observed a single time. Source material: blood. These TCRs come from a man between 18 and 35 years old with Graves' hyperthyroidism. Each CDR3 is given with its conserved first and last residue. The D gene is left open where the match is weak. The size of a clone is reported for some rows only, either as once, few or many, or as a class for expanded clones.

J gene,clone size,V gene,D gene,CDR3 DNA,CDR3 protein
TRBJ1-1,many,TRBV29-1,-,TGCAGCGTTGAACCATCCGACAGGATTGGCGCTGAAGCTTTCTTT,CSVEPSDRIGAEAFF
TRBJ1-1,many,TRBV29-1,-,TGCAGCGTTGAGGATGGGGGAGTCACTGAAGCTTTCTTT,CSVEDGGVTEAFF
TRBJ1-2,-,TRBV7-9,-,TGTGCCAGCAGCTTAGATTCCGGAGAGGATAACTATGGCTACACCTTC,CASSLDSGEDNYGYTF
TRBJ1-2,-,TRBV5-6,-,TGTGCCAGCAGCTTCGGAGGGTACTATGGCTACACCTTC,CASSFGGYYGYTF
TRBJ2-2,-,TRBV7-9,TRBD1,TGTGCCAGCAGCCCAGGGACAGGGGACAGCGGGGAGCTGTTTTTT,CASSPGTGDSGELFF
TRBJ2-7,few,TRBV15,TRBD1,TGTGCCACCAGCGGACGGAAAAGACAGGGGGCCTACGAGCAGTACTTC,CATSGRKRQGAYEQYF
TRBJ1-2,many,TRBV14,-,TGTGCCAGCAGCGAACGATCCGGGGCCTATGGCTACACCTTC,CASSERSGAYGYTF
TRBJ2-5,-,TRBV5-6,TRBD1,TGTGCCAGCAGCTTGGTGGGTAGCAGGGGGCAAGAGACCCAGTACTTC,CASSLVGSRGQETQYF
TRBJ2-5,-,TRBV12-3/TRBV12-4,TRBD2,TGTGCCAGCAGTCCCCCCGGACTAGCGGTGGTGGAGACCCAGTACTTC,CASSPPGLAVVETQYF
TRBJ1-1,-,TRBV25-1,TRBD1,TGTGACCACACGGACAGGGCGAACACTGAAGCTTTCTTT,CDHTDRANTEAFF
TRBJ2-7,-,TRBV7-6,-,TGTGCCAGCAGCTTCGGCCCCCCCACAGGAGGTATGTCCTACGAGCAGTACTTC,CASSFGPPTGGMSYEQYF
TRBJ2-6,-,TRBV29-1,-,TGCAGCGTTGAGGGCCTAAAGGGGGCCAACGTCCTGACTTTC,CSVEGLKGANVLTF
TRBJ1-4,-,TRBV6-1,-,TGTGCCAGCAGACAGGGAGAATTCGAAAAACTGTTTTTT,CASRQGEFEKLFF
TRBJ2-5,-,TRBV7-3,TRBD2,TGTGCCAGCAGTCCGATGGGGAGGGCTTCTGAGACCCAGTACTTC,CASSPMGRASETQYF
TRBJ1-5,few,TRBV19,-,TGTGCCAGTAGTATTGTCGGGCACCCAAGCAATCAGCCCCAGCATTTT,CASSIVGHPSNQPQHF
TRBJ1-1,few,TRBV12-3/TRBV12-4,-,TGTGCCGTCTCGGGGAGCATGAACACTGAAGCTTTCTTT,CAVSGSMNTEAFF
TRBJ1-2,few,TRBV24-1,-,TGTGCCACCTCGTTTGGGGGCGCGAACTATGGCTACACCTTC,CATSFGGANYGYTF
TRBJ2-2,-,TRBV19,-,TGTGCCAGTGCACCGGGACTCGCGAACACCGGGGAGCTGTTTTTT,CASAPGLANTGELFF
TRBJ2-7,-,TRBV4-1,-,TGTGCCAGCAGCTCCAGGACGTTTACCTTCTCCTACGAGCAGTACTTC,CASSSRTFTFSYEQYF
TRBJ1-1,many,TRBV7-9,-,TGTGCCAGCCGGTACATGAACACTGAAGCTTTCTTT,CASRYMNTEAFF
TRBJ1-3,few,TRBV6-5,-,TGTGCCAGCAGTTACTCTGAGGGTCGAAACACCATATATTTT,CASSYSEGRNTIYF
TRBJ2-5,few,TRBV7-2,-,TGTGCCAGCAGCCAAGCCGGGACGACGGAGACCCAGTACTTC,CASSQAGTTETQYF
TRBJ2-7,many,TRBV7-8,-,TGTGCCAGCAGCGGCGGACACTCCCTCGAGCAGTACTTC,CASSGGHSLEQYF
TRBJ2-7,many,TRBV7-2,-,TGTGCCAGCAGCTTAGCGTTGGGACAAGATTACGAGCAGTACTTC,CASSLALGQDYEQYF
TRBJ1-6,-,TRBV20-1,-,TGCAGTGCTATGCCGGGACCCTGGGATTCGCCCCTCCACTTT,CSAMPGPWDSPLHF
TRBJ1-6,many,TRBV19,-,TGTGCCAGTAGTATACAGGAGGGTAGCGATTCACCCCTCCACTTT,CASSIQEGSDSPLHF
TRBJ2-5,-,TRBV7-9,-,TGTGCCAGCAGCCCGGGCCGACAGGGCGGGGGAGAGACCCAGTACTTC,CASSPGRQGGGETQYF
TRBJ1-4,-,TRBV2,TRBD1,TGTGCCAGCACACCCTTGTCCGGGACAGAACCTGAAAAACTGTTTTTT,CASTPLSGTEPEKLFF
TRBJ1-6,many,TRBV7-9,-,TGTGCCAGCAGCTTACCTAGCTATAATTCACCCCTCCACTTT,CASSLPSYNSPLHF
TRBJ1-6,many,TRBV7-9,-,TGTGCCAGCAGCTTAGAGGGTGATTCACCCCTCCACTTT,CASSLEGDSPLHF
TRBJ2-2,-,TRBV6-5,TRBD2,TGTGCCAGCACTCTCCTCCCCCCGTCTAGCGGGGGCACCGGGGAGCTGTTTTTT,CASTLLPPSSGGTGELFF
TRBJ2-5,-,TRBV10-1,-,TGCGCCAGCGTGGAGACCCTAGTGACCCAGTACTTC,CASVETLVTQYF
TRBJ1-6,few,TRBV5-6,-,TGTGCCAGCAGCATTGGACGGAACTCCTATAATTCACCCCTCCACTTT,CASSIGRNSYNSPLHF
TRBJ1-1,many,TRBV5-1,-,TGCGCCAGCAGCTTGGACTGGGGGATGAACACTGAAGCTTTCTTT,CASSLDWGMNTEAFF
TRBJ2-2,few,TRBV7-9,-,TGTGCCAGCAGCCAGGGGACCGGCGTTTCCGGGGAGCTGTTTTTT,CASSQGTGVSGELFF
TRBJ1-5,many,TRBV6-5,-,TGTGCCAGCAGCCACAGGGAGGTTGAGCCCCAGCATTTT,CASSHREVEPQHF
TRBJ1-4,few,TRBV4-3,-,TGCGCCAGCAGCCAGAATCAAGGTGGTGGTGAAAAACTGTTTTTT,CASSQNQGGGEKLFF